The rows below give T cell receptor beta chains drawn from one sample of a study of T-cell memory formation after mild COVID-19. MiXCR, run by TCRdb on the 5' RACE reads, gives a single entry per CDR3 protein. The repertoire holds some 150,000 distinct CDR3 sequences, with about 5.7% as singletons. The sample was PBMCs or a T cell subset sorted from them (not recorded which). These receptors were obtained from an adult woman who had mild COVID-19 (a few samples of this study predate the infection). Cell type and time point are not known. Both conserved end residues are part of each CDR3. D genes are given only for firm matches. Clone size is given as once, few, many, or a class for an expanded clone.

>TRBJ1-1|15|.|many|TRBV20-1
CSARVTPGFALGAFF
TGCAGTGCTAGAGTTACACCAGGGTTTGCCCTTGGAGCTTTCTTT
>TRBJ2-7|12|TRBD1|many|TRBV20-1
CSAITGVYEQYF
TGCAGTGCTATCACAGGGGTTTACGAGCAGTACTTC
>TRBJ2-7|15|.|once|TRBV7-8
CASSPTQGLSYEQYF
TGTGCCAGCAGCCCGACGCAAGGACTCTCCTACGAGCAGTACTTC
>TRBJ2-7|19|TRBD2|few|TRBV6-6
CASSYSGRTSGRYSYEQYF
TGTGCCAGCAGTTACTCGGGCCGGACTAGCGGGAGGTACTCCTACGAGCAGTACTTC
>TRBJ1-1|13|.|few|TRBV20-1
CSATQSGDTEAFF
TGCAGTGCTACACAGAGTGGGGACACTGAAGCTTTCTTT
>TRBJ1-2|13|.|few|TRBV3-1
CASSPGPVYGYTF
TGTGCCAGCAGCCCCGGGCCGGTTTATGGCTACACCTTC
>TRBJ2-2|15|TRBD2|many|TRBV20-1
CSARDGSGVTGELFF
TGCAGTGCTAGAGACGGAAGCGGGGTGACCGGGGAGCTGTTTTTT
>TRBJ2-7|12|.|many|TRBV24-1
CATSQGSYEQYF
TGTGCCACCTCACAGGGATCCTACGAGCAGTACTTC
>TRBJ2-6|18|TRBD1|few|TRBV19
CASSGTGRPYSGANVLTF
TGTGCCAGTAGCGGGACAGGGAGGCCGTACTCTGGGGCCAACGTCCTGACTTTC
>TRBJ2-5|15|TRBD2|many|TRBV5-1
CASSLTSVFQETQYF
TGCGCCAGCAGCTTGACTAGCGTCTTCCAAGAGACCCAGTACTTC
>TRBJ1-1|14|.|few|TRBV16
CASSQLGENTEAFF
TGTGCCAGCAGCCAACTCGGTGAAAACACTGAAGCTTTCTTT
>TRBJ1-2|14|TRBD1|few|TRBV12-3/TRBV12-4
CASSSTGGHYGYTF
TGTGCCAGCAGTTCCACAGGGGGCCACTATGGCTACACCTTC
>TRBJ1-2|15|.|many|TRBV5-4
CASSVRTATNYGYTF
TGTGCCAGCAGCGTTCGGACAGCGACTAACTATGGCTACACCTTC
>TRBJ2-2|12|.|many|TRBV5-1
CASSLTTGELFF
TGCGCCAGCAGCTTAACGACCGGGGAGCTGTTTTTT